Below, 13 T cell receptor beta chains from the same sample are listed, as sequenced in a study of blood T cell repertoires in COVID-19. Method: immunoSEQ multiplex PCR; TCRdb's copy keeps in-frame clones and lacks some. Among a few hundred thousand clones, 85% to 90% were seen once, and the ten largest hold around 1.7%. Material for sequencing was PBMCs or T cells enriched from blood (not recorded which). All receptors derive from a woman aged 18-29 years with acute COVID-19.

The genes are TRBV2 and TRBJ1-2; perhaps TRBD1 as D (6 bases). This CDR3 has 13 amino acids. With 3 bases removed from V and 5 bases from J, the gap between germline ends came to 10 bases. The germline V gene has CDR1 SNHLY and CDR2 FYNNEI. CDR3 in amino acids: CASSDLGAYGYTF. For the CDR3, the DNA is TGTGCCAGCAGTGATTTGGGGGCTTATGGCTACACCTTC.

V is TRBV15 and J is TRBJ2-3, with D perhaps matching TRBD2 (6 bases). V shed 0 bases and J shed 7 bases, with 14 bases lying between them. This CDR3 is 15 amino acids long. Looked up from germline, CDR1 is LNHNV and CDR2 is YYDKDF (reference sequence). The CDR3 DNA reads as TGTGCCACCAGCAGAGATTTTTCTAGCGTGAATACGCAGTATTTT. Translating gives CATSRDFSSVNTQYF. Drawing the rest from reference TRBV15 and TRBJ2-3, the complete variable domain is DAMVIQNPRYQVTQFGKPVTLSCSQTLNHNVMYWYQQKSSQAPKLLFHYYDKDFNNEADTPDNFQSRRPNTSFCFLDIRSPGLGDTAMYLCATSRDFSSVNTQYFGPGTRLTVL.

The rearrangement links TRBV11-2 to TRBJ2-3, with D perhaps TRBD1 (5 bases). Deletions cut 5 bases from V and 1 base from J, with 13 bases between. CDR3 size: 15 residues. CDR1 and CDR2 (germline): SGHAT, FQNNGV. CDR3 DNA: TGTGCCAGCAGCACCCGCAGGGCAGGCACAGATACGCAGTATTTT. This gives the protein CASSTRRAGTDTQYF.

The V and J genes are TRBV11-2 and TRBJ1-1, with unresolved D. Germline CDR1 is SGHAT and CDR2 is FQNNGV. CDR3 length equals 15 residues. Trimming stripped 5 bases from V and 3 bases from J, with 16 bases between. CDR3 residues: CASSPRGLLYTEAFF. The DNA of the CDR3 is TGTGCCAGCAGCCCCCGAGGACTGTTGTACACTGAAGCTTTCTTT.

The chain uses TRBV10-3 and TRBJ1-2, with D perhaps matching TRBD1 (6 bases). CDR1 is ENHRY and CDR2 is SYGVKD in the germline V gene. The germline V and J ends were trimmed by 10 bases and 3 bases, with 24 bases remaining between them. The CDR3 runs to 16 residues. The CDR3 is CASGGLFTGGDYGYTF. Here the CDR3 DNA reads TGTGCCAGCGGCGGGCTCTTTACTGGGGGCGACTATGGCTACACCTTC.

This rearrangement joins TRBV27 to TRBJ1-3; D gene uncertain. Germline CDR1 and CDR2: MNHEY and SMNVEV (reference sequence). The CDR3 is 15 residues long. The V and J ends lost 5 bases and 0 bases respectively, with 11 bases between them. CDR3 loop: CASSPGSYSGNTIYF. CDR3 in DNA: TGTGCCAGCAGTCCCGGGAGTTACTCTGGAAACACCATATATTTT.

The chain carries TRBV19 and TRBJ2-1; 9 bases are shared with TRBD2. The CDR3 covers 15 residues. The germline V gene encodes CDR1 LNHDA and CDR2 SQIVND (reference sequence). V was pared by 5 bases and J by 0 bases, with 2 bases of the junction left unmatched. For the CDR3, the DNA is TGTGCCAGTAGTTTTAGCGGGAGCTCCTACAATGAGCAGTTCTTC. Protein: CASSFSGSSYNEQFF. The full variable domain, in which reference TRBV19 and TRBJ2-1 provide the parts outside the CDR3, is DGGITQSPKYLFRKEGQNVTLSCEQNLNHDAMYWYRQDPGQGLRLIYYSQIVNDFQKGDIAEGYSVSREKKESFPLTVTSAQKNPTAFYLCASSFSGSSYNEQFFGPGTRLTVL.

The chain links TRBV10-1 to TRBJ2-1, with a weak D call TRBD1 (5 bases). V lost 0 bases to trimming and J lost 6 bases, with 12 bases between them. This CDR3 contains 15 residues. The germline V gene encodes CDR1 WNHNN and CDR2 SYGVQD (reference sequence). CDR3 sequence reads: CASSESGPWSNEQFF. CDR3 bases: TGCGCCAGCAGTGAGTCGGGGCCCTGGTCCAATGAGCAGTTCTTC.

The CDR3, as DNA: TGCAGCGTTGCCCCGGAGATTTACAATGAGCAGTTCTTC. Amino acid sequence: CSVAPEIYNEQFF. The chain employs TRBV29-1 and TRBJ2-1; D is unresolved. CDR1 and CDR2 from the germline V gene are SQVTM and ANQGSEA. The CDR3 spans 13 residues. Trimming took off 4 bases at V and 4 bases at J, with 11 bases between the two ends.

The rearrangement links TRBV7-2 to TRBJ2-7; TRBD2 aligns across 11 bases. The trim removed 8 bases at V and 2 bases at J, leaving 17 bases unmatched. The CDR3 covers 18 residues. Looked up from germline, CDR1 is SGHTA and CDR2 is FQGNSA. The CDR3 DNA sequence: TGTGCCAGCTCGATAACTAGCGGGAGCCCAGTGGGGGCCTACGAGCAGTACTTC. Translation gives CASSITSGSPVGAYEQYF.

CDR3 nucleotides: TGTGCCAGCAGTCCCCTCGGGGTGCTAGATGGCTACACCTTC. It is translated as CASSPLGVLDGYTF. This chain connects TRBV6-2 or TRBV6-3 to TRBJ1-2; D is unresolved. This CDR3 has 14 amino acids. Per germline, CDR1 MNHEY and CDR2 SVGEGT. V gave up 5 bases and J gave up 6 bases, with 16 bases separating them.

V and J are TRBV23-1 and TRBJ2-2, with 8 nucleotides matching TRBD1. TRBV23-1 has ORF status, its function being uncertain. Trimming at V came to 4 bases and at J to 2 bases, leaving 9 bases not matched to a gene. CDR3 length equals 17 residues. The CDR3, as DNA: TGCGCCAGCAGTCCTATCCTGGACAGGGTTAACACCGGGGAGCTGTTTTTT. This encodes CASSPILDRVNTGELFF.

This chain uses TRBV11-3 with TRBJ2-7; 8 nucleotides align to TRBD2. The CDR3 is made up of 15 amino acids. Per the germline V gene, CDR1 is SGHNT and CDR2 is YENEEA. The V segment lost 2 bases and the J segment 4 bases; nucleotides outside the gene matches: 7. The CDR3 is CASSLSGGIGYEQYF. CDR3 coding DNA: TGTGCCAGCAGCTTAAGCGGGGGAATCGGGTACGAGCAGTACTTC.